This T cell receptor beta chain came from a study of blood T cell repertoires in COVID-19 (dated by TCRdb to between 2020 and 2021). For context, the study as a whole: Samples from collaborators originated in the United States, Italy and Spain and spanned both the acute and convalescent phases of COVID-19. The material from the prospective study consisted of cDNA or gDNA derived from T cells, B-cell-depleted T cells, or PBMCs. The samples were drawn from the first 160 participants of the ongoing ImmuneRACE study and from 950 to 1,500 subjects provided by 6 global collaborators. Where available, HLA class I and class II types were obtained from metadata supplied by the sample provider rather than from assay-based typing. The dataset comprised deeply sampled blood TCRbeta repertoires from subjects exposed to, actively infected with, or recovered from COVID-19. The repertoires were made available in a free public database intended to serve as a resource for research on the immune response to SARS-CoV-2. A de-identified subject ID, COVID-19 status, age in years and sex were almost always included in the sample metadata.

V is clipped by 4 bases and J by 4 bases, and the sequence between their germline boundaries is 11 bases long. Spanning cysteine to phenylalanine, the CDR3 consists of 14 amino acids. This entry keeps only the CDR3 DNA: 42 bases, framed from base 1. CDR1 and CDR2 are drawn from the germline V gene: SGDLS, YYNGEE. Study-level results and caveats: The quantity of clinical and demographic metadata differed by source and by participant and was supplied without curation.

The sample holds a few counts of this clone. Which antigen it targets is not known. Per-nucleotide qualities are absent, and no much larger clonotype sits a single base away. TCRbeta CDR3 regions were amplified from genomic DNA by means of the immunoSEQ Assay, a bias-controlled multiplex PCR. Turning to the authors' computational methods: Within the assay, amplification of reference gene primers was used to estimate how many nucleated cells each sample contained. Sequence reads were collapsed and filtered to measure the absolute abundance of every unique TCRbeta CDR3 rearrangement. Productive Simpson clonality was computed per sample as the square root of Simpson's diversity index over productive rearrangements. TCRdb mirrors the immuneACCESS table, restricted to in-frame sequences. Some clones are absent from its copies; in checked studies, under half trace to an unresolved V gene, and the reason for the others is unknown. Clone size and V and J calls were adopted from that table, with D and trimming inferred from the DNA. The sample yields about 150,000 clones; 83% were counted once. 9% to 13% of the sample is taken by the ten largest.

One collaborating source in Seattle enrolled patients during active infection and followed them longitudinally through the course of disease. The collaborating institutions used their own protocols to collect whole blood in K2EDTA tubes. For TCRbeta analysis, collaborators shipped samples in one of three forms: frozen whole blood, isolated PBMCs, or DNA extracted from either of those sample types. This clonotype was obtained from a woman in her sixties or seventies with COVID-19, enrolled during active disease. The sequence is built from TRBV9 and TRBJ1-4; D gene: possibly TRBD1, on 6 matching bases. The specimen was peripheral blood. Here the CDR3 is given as CASSQTGVNEKLFF. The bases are TGTGCCAGCAGCCAGACAGGCGTTAATGAAAAACTGTTTTTT.